This TCR beta chain appears in the sequencing data of a study of T cell responses to AZD1222 COVID-19 vaccine. Samples with a second dose at about 4 or about 12 weeks were pooled together. Sequencing was performed with immunoSEQ multiplex PCR; in TCRdb, only in-frame clones are kept and a portion is missing. Here the sample spans about 86,000 clones, approximately 90% being singletons. The ends were cut back, 7 bases at V and 6 bases at J, with 14 bases in the middle. The CDR3 consists of 14 residues. CDR1 is KGHDR and CDR2 is SFDVKD in the germline V gene. This TCR was sampled from an adult who received the AZD1222 COVID-19 vaccine. This sample comprised peripheral blood, obtained 28 days after the second AZD1222 dose. The V gene is TRBV24-1, the J gene TRBJ2-2; D perhaps matches TRBD2 (5 bases). The CDR3 bases are TGTGCCACCAGACGGACGGGAACGCCCGGGGAGCTGTTTTTT. It specifies CATRRTGTPGELFF.